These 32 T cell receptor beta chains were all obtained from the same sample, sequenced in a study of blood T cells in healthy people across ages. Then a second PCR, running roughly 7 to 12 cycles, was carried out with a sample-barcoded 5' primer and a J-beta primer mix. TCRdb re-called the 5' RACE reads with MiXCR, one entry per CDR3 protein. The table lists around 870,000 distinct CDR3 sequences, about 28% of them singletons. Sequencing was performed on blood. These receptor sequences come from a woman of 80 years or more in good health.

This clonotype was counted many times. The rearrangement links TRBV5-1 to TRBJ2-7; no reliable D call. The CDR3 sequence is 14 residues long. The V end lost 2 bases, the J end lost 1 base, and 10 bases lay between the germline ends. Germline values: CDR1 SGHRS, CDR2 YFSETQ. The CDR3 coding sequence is TGCGCCAGCAGCTTCACATCTACGTCCTACGAGCAGTACTTC. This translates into CASSFTSTSYEQYF.

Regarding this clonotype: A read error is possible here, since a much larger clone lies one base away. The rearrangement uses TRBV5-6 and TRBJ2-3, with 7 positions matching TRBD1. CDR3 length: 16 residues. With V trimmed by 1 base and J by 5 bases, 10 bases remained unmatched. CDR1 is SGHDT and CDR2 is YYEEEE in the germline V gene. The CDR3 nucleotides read TGTGCCAGCAGCTTGCCGACAGGGAGTGGCTTAGATACGCAGTATTTT. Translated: CASSLPTGSGLDTQYF.

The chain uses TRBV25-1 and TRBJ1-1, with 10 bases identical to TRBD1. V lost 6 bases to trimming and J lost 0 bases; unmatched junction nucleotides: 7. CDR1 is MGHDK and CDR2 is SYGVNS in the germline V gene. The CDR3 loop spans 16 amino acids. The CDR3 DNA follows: TGTGCCAGCAGACACGGACAGGGGGTGATGAACACTGAAGCTTTCTTT. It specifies CASRHGQGVMNTEAFF.

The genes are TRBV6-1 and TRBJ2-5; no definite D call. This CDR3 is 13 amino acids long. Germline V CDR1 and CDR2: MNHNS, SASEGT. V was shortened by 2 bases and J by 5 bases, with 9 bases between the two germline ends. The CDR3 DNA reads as TGTGCCAGCAGTGAATCTGGGATGGAGACCCAGTACTTC. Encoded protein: CASSESGMETQYF.

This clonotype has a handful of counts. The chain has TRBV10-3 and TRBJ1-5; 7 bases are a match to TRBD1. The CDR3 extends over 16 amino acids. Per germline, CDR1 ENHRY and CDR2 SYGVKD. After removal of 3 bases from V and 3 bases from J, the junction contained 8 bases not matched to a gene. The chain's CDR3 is CAISDATGRANQPQHF. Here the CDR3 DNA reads TGTGCCATCAGTGATGCGACAGGGAGGGCCAATCAGCCCCAGCATTTT.

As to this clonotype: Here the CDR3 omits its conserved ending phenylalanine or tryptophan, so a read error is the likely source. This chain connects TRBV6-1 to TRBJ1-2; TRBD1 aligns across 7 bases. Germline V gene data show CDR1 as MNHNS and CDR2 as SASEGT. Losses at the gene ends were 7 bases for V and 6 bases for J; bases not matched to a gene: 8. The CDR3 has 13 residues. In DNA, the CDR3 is TGTGCCAGCAAGTATAGGGGGCCTAATGGCTACACCTTA. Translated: CASKYRGPNGYTL.

The CDR3 here is CSARDPTGGRVSSPLHF. The CDR3 DNA is TGCAGTGCTAGAGATCCGACAGGGGGCAGGGTATCGTCACCCCTCCACTTT. The V gene is TRBV20-1, the J gene TRBJ1-6; 10 bases align to TRBD1. V lost 0 bases to trimming and J lost 10 bases; unmatched junction nucleotides: 12. The CDR3 runs 17 residues. In germline, CDR1 is DFQATT, CDR2 SNEGSKA (reference sequence).

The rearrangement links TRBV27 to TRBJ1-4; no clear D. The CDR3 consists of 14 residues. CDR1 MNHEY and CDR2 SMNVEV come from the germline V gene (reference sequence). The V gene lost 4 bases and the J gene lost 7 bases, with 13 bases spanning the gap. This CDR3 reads CASSSQATGEKLFF. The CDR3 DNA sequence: TGTGCCAGCAGTTCGCAGGCTACGGGTGAAAAACTGTTTTTT.

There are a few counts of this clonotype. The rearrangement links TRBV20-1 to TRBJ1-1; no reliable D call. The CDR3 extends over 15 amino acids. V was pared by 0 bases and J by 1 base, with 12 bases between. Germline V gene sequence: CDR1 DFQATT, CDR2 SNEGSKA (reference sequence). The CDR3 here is CSARDPAKGNTEAFF. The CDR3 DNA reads TGCAGTGCTAGAGACCCGGCGAAGGGGAACACTGAAGCTTTCTTT.

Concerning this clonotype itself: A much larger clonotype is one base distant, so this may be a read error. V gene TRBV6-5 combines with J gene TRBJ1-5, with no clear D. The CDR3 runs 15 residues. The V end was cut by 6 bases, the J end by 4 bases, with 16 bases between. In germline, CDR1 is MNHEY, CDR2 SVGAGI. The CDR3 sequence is CASRSGWSTNQPQHF. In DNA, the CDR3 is TGTGCCAGCAGAAGCGGATGGTCTACGAATCAGCCCCAGCATTTT.

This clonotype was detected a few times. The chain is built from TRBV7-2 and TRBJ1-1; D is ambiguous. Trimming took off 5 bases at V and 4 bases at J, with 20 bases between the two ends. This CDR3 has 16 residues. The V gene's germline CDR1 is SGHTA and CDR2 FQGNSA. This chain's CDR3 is CASSIPLFRYGTEAFF. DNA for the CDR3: TGTGCCAGCAGCATCCCATTATTTCGGTACGGCACTGAAGCTTTCTTT.

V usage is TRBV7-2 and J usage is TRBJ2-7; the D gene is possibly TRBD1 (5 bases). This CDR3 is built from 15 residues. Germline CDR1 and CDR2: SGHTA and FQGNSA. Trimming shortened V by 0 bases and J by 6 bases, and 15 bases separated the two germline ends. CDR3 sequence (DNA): TGTGCCAGCAGCTTAGCCTCTGGGGCGGCTCCCGAGCAGTACTTC. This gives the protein CASSLASGAAPEQYF. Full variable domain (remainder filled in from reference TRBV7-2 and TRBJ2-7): GAGVSQSPSNKVTEKGKDVELRCDPISGHTALYWYRQSLGQGLEFLIYFQGNSAPDKSGLPSDRFSAERTGGSVSTLTIQRTQQEDSAVYLCASSLASGAAPEQYFGPGTRLTVT.

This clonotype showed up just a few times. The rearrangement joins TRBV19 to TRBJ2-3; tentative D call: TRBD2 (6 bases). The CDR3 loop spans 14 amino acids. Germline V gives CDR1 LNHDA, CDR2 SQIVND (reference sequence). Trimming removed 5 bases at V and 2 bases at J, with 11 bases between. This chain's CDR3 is CASSPGSYTDTQYF. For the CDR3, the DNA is TGTGCCAGTAGTCCCGGGAGCTACACAGATACGCAGTATTTT.

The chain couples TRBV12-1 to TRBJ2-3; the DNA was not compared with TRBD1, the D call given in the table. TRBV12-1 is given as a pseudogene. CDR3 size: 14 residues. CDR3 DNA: TGTGCCAGCAGCTTGGGGGCAGGGAAAAATACGCAGTATTTT. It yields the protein CASSLGAGKNTQYF.

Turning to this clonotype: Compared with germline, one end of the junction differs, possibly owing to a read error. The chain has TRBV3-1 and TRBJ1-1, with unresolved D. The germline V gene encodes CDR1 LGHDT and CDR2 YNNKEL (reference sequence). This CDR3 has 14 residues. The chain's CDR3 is CASNQGSGITEAFF. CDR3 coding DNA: TGTGCCAGCAACCAAGGGTCGGGAATCACTGAAGCTTTCTTT.

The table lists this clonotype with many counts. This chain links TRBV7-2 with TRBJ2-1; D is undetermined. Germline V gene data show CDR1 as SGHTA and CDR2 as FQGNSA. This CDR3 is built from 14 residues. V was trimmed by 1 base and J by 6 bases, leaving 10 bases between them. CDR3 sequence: CASSLGQASNEQFF. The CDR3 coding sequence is TGTGCCAGCAGCTTAGGGCAGGCCTCCAATGAGCAGTTCTTC.

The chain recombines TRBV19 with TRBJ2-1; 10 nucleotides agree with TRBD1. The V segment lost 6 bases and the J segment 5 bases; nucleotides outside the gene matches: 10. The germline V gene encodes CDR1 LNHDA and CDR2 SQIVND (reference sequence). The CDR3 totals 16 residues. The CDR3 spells CASSKGQGKPDNEQFF. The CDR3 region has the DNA TGTGCCAGTAGCAAGGGACAGGGGAAACCCGACAATGAGCAGTTCTTC.

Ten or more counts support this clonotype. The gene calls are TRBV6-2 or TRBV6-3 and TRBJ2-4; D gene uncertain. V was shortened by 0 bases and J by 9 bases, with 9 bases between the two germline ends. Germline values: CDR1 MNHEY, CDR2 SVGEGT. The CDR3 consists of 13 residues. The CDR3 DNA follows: TGTGCCAGCAGTTACTCCAGTGTCGGCATTCAGTACTTC. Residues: CASSYSSVGIQYF.

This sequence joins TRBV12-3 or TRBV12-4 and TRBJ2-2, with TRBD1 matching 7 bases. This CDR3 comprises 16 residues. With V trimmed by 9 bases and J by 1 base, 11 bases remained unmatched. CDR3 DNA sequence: TGTGCCAGTAATACAAAGGGACAGAAGAACACCGGGGAGCTGTTTTTT. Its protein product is CASNTKGQKNTGELFF.

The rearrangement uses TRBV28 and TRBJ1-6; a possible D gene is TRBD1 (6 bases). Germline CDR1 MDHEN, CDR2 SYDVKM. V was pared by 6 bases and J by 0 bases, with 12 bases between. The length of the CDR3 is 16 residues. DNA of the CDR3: TGTGCCAGCAGACCGACAGGAGCCTCCTATAATTCACCCCTCCACTTT. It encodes CASRPTGASYNSPLHF.

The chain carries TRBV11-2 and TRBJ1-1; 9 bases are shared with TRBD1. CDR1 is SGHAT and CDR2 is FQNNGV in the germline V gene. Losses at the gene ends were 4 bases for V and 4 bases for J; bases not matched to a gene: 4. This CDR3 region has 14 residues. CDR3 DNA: TGTGCCAGCAGCTCCCACAGGGGGCCCACTGAAGCTTTCTTT. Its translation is CASSSHRGPTEAFF. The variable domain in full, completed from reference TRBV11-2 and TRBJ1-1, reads EAGVAQSPRYKIIEKRQSVAFWCNPISGHATLYWYQQILGQGPKLLIQFQNNGVVDDSQLPKDRFSAERLKGVDSTLKIQPAKLEDSAVYLCASSSHRGPTEAFFGQGTRLTVV.

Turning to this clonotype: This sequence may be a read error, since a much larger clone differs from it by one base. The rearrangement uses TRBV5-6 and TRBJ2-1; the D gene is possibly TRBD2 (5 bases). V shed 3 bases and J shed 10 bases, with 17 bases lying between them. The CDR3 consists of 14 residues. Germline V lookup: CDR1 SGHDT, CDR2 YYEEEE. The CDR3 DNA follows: TGTGCCAGCAGCTCCCCCCGGGGTTCCTACGAGCAGTTCTTC. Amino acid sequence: CASSSPRGSYEQFF.

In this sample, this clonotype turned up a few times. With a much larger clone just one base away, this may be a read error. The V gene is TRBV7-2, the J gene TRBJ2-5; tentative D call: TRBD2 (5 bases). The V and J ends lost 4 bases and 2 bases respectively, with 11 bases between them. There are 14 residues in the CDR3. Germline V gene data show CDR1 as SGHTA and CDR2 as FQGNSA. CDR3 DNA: TGTGCCAGCAGCTGGTCGGGGAATCAAGAGACCCAGTACTTC. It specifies CASSWSGNQETQYF. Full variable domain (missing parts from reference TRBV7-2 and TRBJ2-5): GAGVSQSPSNKVTEKGKDVELRCDPISGHTALYWYRQSLGQGLEFLIYFQGNSAPDKSGLPSDRFSAERTGGSVSTLTIQRTQQEDSAVYLCASSWSGNQETQYFGPGTRLLVL.

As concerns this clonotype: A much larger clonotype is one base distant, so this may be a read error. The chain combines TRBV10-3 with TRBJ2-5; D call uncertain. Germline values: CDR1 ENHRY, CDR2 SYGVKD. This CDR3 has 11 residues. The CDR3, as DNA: TGTGCCATCAAAAGAGAAGAGGCCCAGTACTTC. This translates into CAIKREEAQYF.

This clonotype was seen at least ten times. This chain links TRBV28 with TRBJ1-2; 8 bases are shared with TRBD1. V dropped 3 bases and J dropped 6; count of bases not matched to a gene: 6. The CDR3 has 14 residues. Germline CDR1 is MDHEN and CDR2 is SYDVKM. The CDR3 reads CASSFRQGTDGYTF. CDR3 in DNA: TGTGCCAGCAGTTTCCGACAGGGGACGGATGGCTACACCTTC.

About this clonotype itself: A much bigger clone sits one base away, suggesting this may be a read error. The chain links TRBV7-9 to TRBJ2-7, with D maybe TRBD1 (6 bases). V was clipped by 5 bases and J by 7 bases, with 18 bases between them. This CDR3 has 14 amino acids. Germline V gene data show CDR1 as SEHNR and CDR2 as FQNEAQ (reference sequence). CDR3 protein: CASSTGQTYNEQYF. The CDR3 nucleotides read TGTGCCAGCAGCACGGGACAAACCTACAATGAGCAGTACTTC.

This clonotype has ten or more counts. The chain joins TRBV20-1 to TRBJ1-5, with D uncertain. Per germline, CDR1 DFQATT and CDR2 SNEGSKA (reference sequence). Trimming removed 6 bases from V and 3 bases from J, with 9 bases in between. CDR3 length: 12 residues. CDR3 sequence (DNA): TGCAGTGCAAAGACCCTCAATCAGCCCCAGCATTTT. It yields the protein CSAKTLNQPQHF.

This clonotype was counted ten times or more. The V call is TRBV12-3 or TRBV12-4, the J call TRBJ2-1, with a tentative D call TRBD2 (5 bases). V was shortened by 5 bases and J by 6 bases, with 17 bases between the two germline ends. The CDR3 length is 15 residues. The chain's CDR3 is CASSPIGLAGNEQFF. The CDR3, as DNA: TGTGCCAGCAGTCCCATCGGGCTAGCTGGCAATGAGCAGTTCTTC.

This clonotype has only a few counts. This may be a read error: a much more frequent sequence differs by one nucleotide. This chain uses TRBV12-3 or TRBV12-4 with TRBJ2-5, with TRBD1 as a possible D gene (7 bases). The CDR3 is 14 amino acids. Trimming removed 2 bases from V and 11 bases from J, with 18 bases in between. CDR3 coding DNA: TGTGCCAGCAGTTTATATGACAGGGAGGCTGAGCAGTACTTC. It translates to CASSLYDREAEQYF.

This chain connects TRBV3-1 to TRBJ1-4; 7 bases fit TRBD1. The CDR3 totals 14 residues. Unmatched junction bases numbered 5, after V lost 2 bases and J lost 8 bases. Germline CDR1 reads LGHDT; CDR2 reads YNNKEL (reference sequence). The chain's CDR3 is CASSQYTGEEKLFF. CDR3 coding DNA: TGTGCCAGCAGCCAATACACAGGGGAGGAAAAACTGTTTTTT. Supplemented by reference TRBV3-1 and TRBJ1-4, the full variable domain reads DTAVSQTPKYLVTQMGNDKSIKCEQNLGHDTMYWYKQDSKKFLKIMFSYNNKELIINETVPNRFSPKSPDKAHLNLHINSLELGDSAVYFCASSQYTGEEKLFFGSGTQLSVL.

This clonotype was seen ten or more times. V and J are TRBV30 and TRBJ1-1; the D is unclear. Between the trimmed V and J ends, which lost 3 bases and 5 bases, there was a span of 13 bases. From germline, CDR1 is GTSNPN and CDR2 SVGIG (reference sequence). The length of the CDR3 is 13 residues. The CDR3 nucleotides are TGTGCCTGGAGAGGACCCCCGGGGACTGAAGCTTTCTTT. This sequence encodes CAWRGPPGTEAFF.

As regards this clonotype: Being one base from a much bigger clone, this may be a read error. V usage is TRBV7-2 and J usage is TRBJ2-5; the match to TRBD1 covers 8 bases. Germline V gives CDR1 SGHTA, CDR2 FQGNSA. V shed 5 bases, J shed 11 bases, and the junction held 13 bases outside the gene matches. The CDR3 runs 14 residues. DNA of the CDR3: TGTGCCAGCAGCACACAATGGGACAGGACTGAGCAGTACTTC. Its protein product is CASSTQWDRTEQYF.